This T cell receptor beta chain was recorded in a study of blood T cell repertoires in COVID-19. About the study: Sources were T cells, B-cell-depleted T cells, or PBMCs; the material itself was cDNA or gDNA.

Original processing notes: Amplification with reference gene primers provided the estimates of nucleated cell counts. The assay was immunoSEQ multiplex PCR, and TCRdb's table has in-frame clones only and misses some. D and trimming come from the DNA, and the V and J calls and clone size come from that table. The table records hundreds of thousands of clones, 89% of them present only once. Trimming removed 4 bases from V and 1 base from J; junction bases left unmatched: 6. Germline V gives CDR1 PRHDT, CDR2 FYEKMQ (reference sequence). This CDR3 comprises 16 residues. Cohort placement rested on clinical history that participants reported themselves.

The chain recombines TRBV13 with TRBJ2-1; 8 nucleotides line up with TRBD2. The TCR was taken from a woman between 35 and 50 years old who had recovered from COVID-19. Sequenced sample: PBMCs or T cells enriched from blood (not recorded which). The CDR3 reads CASSSHSGVSYNEQFF. For the CDR3, the DNA is TGTGCCAGCAGCTCCCATAGCGGGGTGTCCTACAATGAGCAGTTCTTC.